These 8 T cell receptor beta chains were all obtained from the same sample, sequenced in a study of brain T cells in children with intractable seizures. Clones were sequenced by immunoSEQ multiplex PCR, and TCRdb holds only the in-frame ones, with some missing. Of 35,000 to 50,000 clones in the sample, more than 80% were seen once. Sequencing used peripheral blood, obtained at surgery. The receptors originated from a girl aged 2-10 years with tuberous sclerosis and intractable seizures.

CDR3 amino acids: CASSLKSSGNGYTF. Written as DNA, the CDR3 is TGTGCCAGCAGTTTAAAGTCGTCGGGGAATGGCTACACCTTC. The V and J genes are TRBV27 and TRBJ1-2, with D unresolved. Germline values: CDR1 MNHEY, CDR2 SMNVEV (reference sequence). The CDR3 is 14 residues long. Trimming left V 2 bases short and J 6 bases short, with 13 bases between.

This clone was recorded only once. The chain is built from TRBV5-1 and TRBJ2-1; D unresolved. The CDR3 consists of 15 residues. Trimming cost V 3 bases and J 2 bases, with 12 bases left between them. From germline, CDR1 is SGHRS and CDR2 YFSETQ. CDR3 nucleotide sequence: TGCGCCAGCAGCTCCAACTCAGGTCCCTACAATGAGCAGTTCTTC. Translated, it gives CASSSNSGPYNEQFF. The variable domain in full, with the rest retrieved from reference TRBV5-1 and TRBJ2-1, is KAGVTQTPRYLIKTRGQQVTLSCSPISGHRSVSWYQQTPGQGLQFLFEYFSETQRNKGNFPGRFSGRQFSNSRSEMNVSTLELGDSALYLCASSSNSGPYNEQFFGPGTRLTVL.

This chain links TRBV4-1 with TRBJ2-1, with 11 positions matching TRBD2. The CDR3 spans 19 residues. CDR1 is MGHRA, CDR2 YSYEKL, per germline. Trimming cost V 3 bases and J 9 bases; bases outside gene matches: 19. The CDR3 coding sequence is TGCGCCAGCAGCCACCCCAGAGATAGCGGGGGGGCCTGGGACCGTGAGCAGTTCTTC. It translates to CASSHPRDSGGAWDREQFF.

The chain uses TRBV7-2 and TRBJ1-5, with D unclear. The CDR3 loop spans 16 amino acids. Trimming removed 0 bases from V and 3 bases from J, with 12 bases in between. The germline V gene encodes CDR1 SGHTA and CDR2 FQGNSA. CDR3 protein: CASSLAIRSNNQPQHF. The CDR3 nucleotides read TGTGCCAGCAGCTTAGCGATACGTAGTAACAATCAGCCCCAGCATTTT.

This chain connects TRBV10-2 to TRBJ1-4; D might be TRBD1 (6 bases). Germline CDR1 WSHSY, CDR2 SAAADI. Trimming left V 4 bases short and J 8 bases short, with 11 bases between. CDR3 size: 13 residues. CDR3 loop: CASSARGWEKLFF. The DNA of the CDR3 is TGCGCCAGCAGTGCCAGGGGTTGGGAAAAACTGTTTTTT.

This chain connects TRBV5-6 to TRBJ1-2, with D tentatively TRBD1 (5 bases). The CDR3 has 15 amino acids. Germline CDR1 is SGHDT and CDR2 is YYEEEE. V lost 0 bases, J lost 8 bases, and 17 bases lay in between. The DNA for the CDR3 is TGTGCCAGCAGCTTGGCCGGGGGTGGGAGGGAAGGCTACACCTTC. Amino acids: CASSLAGGGREGYTF.

This rearrangement joins TRBV11-2 to TRBJ2-3; D gene uncertain. Trimming removed 1 base from V and 0 bases from J, with 11 bases in between. CDR3 length: 16 residues. From germline, CDR1 is SGHAT and CDR2 FQNNGV. Here the CDR3 reads CASSLVGTASTDTQYF. The DNA of the CDR3 is TGTGCCAGCAGCTTAGTCGGAACAGCTAGCACAGATACGCAGTATTTT.

The chain carries TRBV3-1 (or the pseudogene TRBV3-2) and TRBJ2-6, with 9 bases that match TRBD2. CDR3 size: 18 residues. V trimming: 5 bases; J trimming: 0 bases; junction bases outside the gene matches: 8. CDR1 is LGHDT and CDR2 is YNNKEL in the germline V gene (reference sequence). The CDR3 region is CASSGIAGATSGANVLTF. The CDR3 DNA reads TGTGCCAGCAGCGGAATAGCGGGGGCCACCTCTGGGGCCAACGTCCTGACTTTC.